What follows are 24 T cell receptor beta chains derived from one specimen sequenced in a study of control samples from healthy donors and cancer patients. Sequencing used immunoSEQ multiplex PCR; TCRdb keeps in-frame clones, though not all of them. The table lists about 130,000 clones, about nine tenths of them singletons. The source material was blood. These receptor sequences come from a man between 18 and 29 years old in good health.

The chain has TRBV2 and TRBJ2-7; the D gene is possibly TRBD1 (5 bases). Germline loops: CDR1 SNHLY, CDR2 FYNNEI. Trimming shortened V by 6 bases and J by 3 bases, and 9 bases separated the two germline ends. The CDR3 runs 12 residues. The CDR3 sequence: CASRVRGYEQYF. CDR3 in DNA: TGTGCCAGCAGGGTAAGGGGCTACGAGCAGTACTTC. Looking up the rest from reference TRBV2 and TRBJ2-7 gives the full variable domain: EPEVTQTPSHQVTQMGQEVILRCVPISNHLYFYWYRQILGQKVEFLVSFYNNEISEKSEIFDDQFSVERPDGSNFTLKIRSTKLEDSAMYFCASRVRGYEQYFGPGTRLTVT.

The rearrangement links TRBV5-1 to TRBJ1-2; weak D call: TRBD1 (5 bases). V was shortened by 1 base and J by 1 base, with 5 bases between the two germline ends. The germline V gene encodes CDR1 SGHRS and CDR2 YFSETQ. The CDR3 extends over 13 amino acids. The CDR3 loop is CASSLQGNYGYTF. Here the CDR3 DNA reads TGCGCCAGCAGCTTGCAGGGTAACTATGGCTACACCTTC.

The chain combines TRBV29-1 with TRBJ1-2, with a possible D match to TRBD1 (6 bases). V was shortened by 8 bases and J by 7 bases, with 20 bases between the two germline ends. This CDR3 has 13 residues. The germline V gene encodes CDR1 SQVTM and CDR2 ANQGSEA. This CDR3 is CSLLDGGGAGYTF. The DNA of the CDR3 is TGCAGCCTCTTAGACGGGGGCGGTGCTGGCTACACCTTC.

This chain connects TRBV11-2 to TRBJ1-2; weak D call: TRBD1 (5 bases). The CDR3 is 15 amino acids. Trimming shortened V by 2 bases and J by 0 bases, and 10 bases separated the two germline ends. Germline assignment: CDR1 SGHAT and CDR2 FQNNGV. The DNA for the CDR3 is TGTGCCAGCAGCTTATATGGGGGTCCTAACTATGGCTACACCTTC. Its translation is CASSLYGGPNYGYTF.

This clone was counted ten times or more. The chain recombines TRBV4-1 with TRBJ1-2, with 7 bases identical to TRBD1. The V gene's germline CDR1 is MGHRA and CDR2 YSYEKL. This CDR3 contains 15 residues. V shed 4 bases, J shed 0 bases, and the junction held 5 bases outside the gene matches. CDR3 sequence (DNA): TGCGCCAGCAGCCCGGGACAGAACTCTAACTATGGCTACACCTTC. Its protein is CASSPGQNSNYGYTF.

The chain carries TRBV18 and TRBJ1-4; TRBD1 agrees at 8 bases. Germline V gives CDR1 KGHSH, CDR2 LQKENI. V dropped 3 bases and J dropped 6; count of bases not matched to a gene: 9. The CDR3 loop spans 16 amino acids. CDR3 loop: CASSPLRTGTHEKLFF. In DNA, the CDR3 is TGTGCCAGCTCACCTCTCCGGACAGGGACTCATGAAAAACTGTTTTTT.

The chain has TRBV12-5 and TRBJ1-4; no clear D gene. V dropped 0 bases and J dropped 0 bases, with 11 bases sitting between them. This CDR3 spans 17 amino acids. Germline values: CDR1 LGHNT, CDR2 FRNRAP. The CDR3, as DNA: TGTGCTAGTGGTTTGGTTCCAAGTGGGACAACTAATGAAAAACTGTTTTTT. Amino acids: CASGLVPSGTTNEKLFF.

This clone was detected only once. The chain recombines TRBV24-1 with TRBJ1-1, with TRBD1 as a possible D gene (6 bases). The CDR3 extends over 15 amino acids. Germline CDR1 reads KGHDR; CDR2 reads SFDVKD. V lost 4 bases, J lost 1 base, and 12 bases lay in between. The chain's CDR3 is CATSEHGGQNTEAFF. In DNA, the CDR3 is TGTGCCACCAGTGAGCATGGGGGGCAGAACACTGAAGCTTTCTTT.

The rearrangement uses TRBV10-1 and TRBJ2-1; no firm D call. Trimming stripped 1 base from V and 0 bases from J, with 7 bases between. The CDR3 runs 15 residues. The germline V gene encodes CDR1 WNHNN and CDR2 SYGVQD (reference sequence). CDR3 bases: TGCGCCAGCAGTGAGTTAGGGAACTCCTACAATGAGCAGTTCTTC. Encoded protein: CASSELGNSYNEQFF.

The rearrangement links TRBV9 to TRBJ2-2; maybe TRBD2 (6 bases). Trimming pared 4 bases from V and 6 bases from J, leaving 13 bases between. The germline CDR1 and CDR2 sequences are SGDLS and YYNGEE. This CDR3 has 14 residues. CDR3 amino acids: CASSTGERPGELFF. The CDR3 bases are TGTGCCAGCAGCACGGGGGAGCGACCCGGGGAGCTGTTTTTT.

The chain combines TRBV9 with TRBJ2-7, with 7 nucleotides matching TRBD2. Germline CDR1 reads SGDLS; CDR2 reads YYNGEE. This CDR3 is built from 16 residues. After removal of 0 bases from V and 6 bases from J, the junction contained 12 bases not matched to a gene. In DNA form, the CDR3 reads TGTGCCAGCAGCGTAGGTGGGGGAGGGTCCTTTGGCGAGCAGTACTTC. This gives the protein CASSVGGGGSFGEQYF. The complete variable domain, with remaining parts taken from reference TRBV9 and TRBJ2-7, reads DSGVTQTPKHLITATGQRVTLRCSPRSGDLSVYWYQQSLDQGLQFLIQYYNGEERAKGNILERFSAQQFPDLHSELNLSSLELGDSALYFCASSVGGGGSFGEQYFGPGTRLTVT.

Remarks on this clone: This sample also contains other DNA sequences that code for the same CDR3. This chain connects TRBV5-5 to TRBJ2-1; TRBD2 aligns across 7 bases. Per germline, CDR1 SGHKS and CDR2 YYEKEE (reference sequence). The CDR3 length is 14 residues. The V segment lost 5 bases and the J segment 5 bases; nucleotides outside the gene matches: 7. This CDR3 is CASRGRGFDNEQFF. The CDR3 DNA reads TGTGCCAGCAGGGGGCGGGGGTTCGACAATGAGCAGTTCTTC.

This chain connects TRBV11-3 to TRBJ2-5; D unclear. Germline V CDR1 and CDR2: SGHNT, YENEEA. The CDR3 contains 13 residues. V shed 1 base and J shed 7 bases, with 10 bases lying between them. Here the CDR3 DNA reads TGTGCCAGCAGCTTAGGGGTATCCTCGACCCAGTACTTC. Translating it yields CASSLGVSSTQYF.

In its sample, this clone was seen a few times. V and J are TRBV12-3 or TRBV12-4 and TRBJ2-7; D is possibly TRBD1 (6 bases). The V end lost 3 bases, the J end lost 4 bases, and 10 bases lay between the germline ends. The CDR3 sequence is 13 residues long. In nucleotides, the CDR3 is TGTGCCAGCAGTTTGGACAGATTTTACGAGCAGTACTTC. Translating it yields CASSLDRFYEQYF.

This clone was recorded only once. This sequence joins TRBV2 and TRBJ1-2; unclear D gene. Germline V gives CDR1 SNHLY, CDR2 FYNNEI. This CDR3 has 14 amino acids. The V and J ends lost 6 bases and 1 base respectively, with 12 bases between them. CDR3 DNA sequence: TGTGCCAGCAGCTGGGCGGGGAGTAACTATGGCTACACCTTC. Encoded protein: CASSWAGSNYGYTF.

This chain joins TRBV7-6 and TRBJ1-2; TRBD1 matches 8 bases. The CDR3 length is 15 residues. Germline V gene sequence: CDR1 SGHVS, CDR2 FNYEAQ. Germline trimming cut 1 base from V and 4 bases from J; bases unmatched to any gene: 5. The CDR3 here is CASSLGTGQAYGYTF. The CDR3 DNA reads TGTGCCAGCAGCTTAGGGACAGGGCAGGCCTATGGCTACACCTTC.

This clone came up once. This chain joins TRBV4-1 and TRBJ1-5, with 7 bases fitting TRBD1. Unmatched junction bases numbered 6, after V lost 4 bases and J lost 3 bases. Germline CDR1 is MGHRA and CDR2 is YSYEKL. The CDR3 is 15 amino acids. CDR3 sequence reads: CASSLTGTVNQPQHF. The CDR3 DNA is TGCGCCAGCAGCCTTACCGGGACAGTCAATCAGCCCCAGCATTTT.

V gene TRBV6-6 combines with J gene TRBJ2-3, with D unclear. Trimming removed 5 bases at V and 1 base at J, with 10 bases between. Germline values: CDR1 MNHNY, CDR2 SVGAGI (reference sequence). The CDR3 loop spans 14 amino acids. The CDR3: CASSIAHGTDTQYF. CDR3 DNA sequence: TGTGCCAGCAGTATAGCTCACGGCACAGATACGCAGTATTTT.

V is TRBV6-5 and J is TRBJ1-1; 9 nucleotides line up with TRBD1. CDR1 and CDR2 (germline): MNHEY, SVGAGI. V was pared by 3 bases and J by 7 bases, with 9 bases of the junction left unmatched. The CDR3 contains 15 residues. The chain's CDR3 is CASSYSTGGAREAFF. For the CDR3, the DNA is TGTGCCAGCAGTTATTCGACAGGGGGGGCACGTGAAGCTTTCTTT.

The chain is built from TRBV2 and TRBJ2-5, with 7 bases lining up with TRBD2. CDR3 length: 14 amino acids. The V gene's germline CDR1 is SNHLY and CDR2 FYNNEI. Trimming took 5 bases from V and 5 from J; bases not matched to a gene: 8. CDR3 in DNA: TGTGCCAGCAGTCCCAGCGGGGTTGGGGAGACCCAGTACTTC. It is translated as CASSPSGVGETQYF.

This sequence joins TRBV30 and TRBJ1-2, with D possibly TRBD1 on 6 matching bases. There are 17 residues in the CDR3. The V gene lost 2 bases and the J gene lost 5 bases, with 24 bases spanning the gap. The germline CDR1 and CDR2 sequences are GTSNPN and SVGIG (reference sequence). CDR3 nucleotide sequence: TGTGCCTGGAGTAACCCGACCCGGCGCAGGGGTGGGTATGGCTACACCTTC. It translates to CAWSNPTRRRGGYGYTF.

The chain is built from TRBV6-4 and TRBJ2-1, with D tentatively TRBD1 (5 bases). This CDR3 is 14 amino acids long. Germline values: CDR1 MRHNA, CDR2 SNTAGT. With 3 bases removed from V and 5 bases from J, the gap between germline ends came to 11 bases. CDR3 sequence (DNA): TGTGCCAGCAGTGAGACAGCAGACAACAATGAGCAGTTCTTC. This encodes CASSETADNNEQFF.

The CDR3 protein is CASSPWRDIFAINQPQHF. The CDR3 region has the DNA TGTGCCAGCAGTCCCTGGCGGGACATTTTTGCCATCAATCAGCCCCAGCATTTT. This chain joins TRBV6-6 and TRBJ1-5; tentative D call: TRBD1 (6 bases). Trimming took off 5 bases at V and 3 bases at J, with 23 bases between the two ends. The CDR3 has 18 residues. From germline, CDR1 is MNHNY and CDR2 SVGAGI (reference sequence).

The genes are TRBV10-3 and TRBJ2-1, with 7 bases matching TRBD1. This CDR3 is built from 15 residues. J lost 0 bases, V lost 6 bases, and 5 bases had no gene match. The germline CDR1 and CDR2 sequences are ENHRY and SYGVKD. CDR3 region: CAIRKTGSSYNEQFF. The DNA of the CDR3 is TGTGCCATCAGGAAGACAGGGTCCTCCTACAATGAGCAGTTCTTC.